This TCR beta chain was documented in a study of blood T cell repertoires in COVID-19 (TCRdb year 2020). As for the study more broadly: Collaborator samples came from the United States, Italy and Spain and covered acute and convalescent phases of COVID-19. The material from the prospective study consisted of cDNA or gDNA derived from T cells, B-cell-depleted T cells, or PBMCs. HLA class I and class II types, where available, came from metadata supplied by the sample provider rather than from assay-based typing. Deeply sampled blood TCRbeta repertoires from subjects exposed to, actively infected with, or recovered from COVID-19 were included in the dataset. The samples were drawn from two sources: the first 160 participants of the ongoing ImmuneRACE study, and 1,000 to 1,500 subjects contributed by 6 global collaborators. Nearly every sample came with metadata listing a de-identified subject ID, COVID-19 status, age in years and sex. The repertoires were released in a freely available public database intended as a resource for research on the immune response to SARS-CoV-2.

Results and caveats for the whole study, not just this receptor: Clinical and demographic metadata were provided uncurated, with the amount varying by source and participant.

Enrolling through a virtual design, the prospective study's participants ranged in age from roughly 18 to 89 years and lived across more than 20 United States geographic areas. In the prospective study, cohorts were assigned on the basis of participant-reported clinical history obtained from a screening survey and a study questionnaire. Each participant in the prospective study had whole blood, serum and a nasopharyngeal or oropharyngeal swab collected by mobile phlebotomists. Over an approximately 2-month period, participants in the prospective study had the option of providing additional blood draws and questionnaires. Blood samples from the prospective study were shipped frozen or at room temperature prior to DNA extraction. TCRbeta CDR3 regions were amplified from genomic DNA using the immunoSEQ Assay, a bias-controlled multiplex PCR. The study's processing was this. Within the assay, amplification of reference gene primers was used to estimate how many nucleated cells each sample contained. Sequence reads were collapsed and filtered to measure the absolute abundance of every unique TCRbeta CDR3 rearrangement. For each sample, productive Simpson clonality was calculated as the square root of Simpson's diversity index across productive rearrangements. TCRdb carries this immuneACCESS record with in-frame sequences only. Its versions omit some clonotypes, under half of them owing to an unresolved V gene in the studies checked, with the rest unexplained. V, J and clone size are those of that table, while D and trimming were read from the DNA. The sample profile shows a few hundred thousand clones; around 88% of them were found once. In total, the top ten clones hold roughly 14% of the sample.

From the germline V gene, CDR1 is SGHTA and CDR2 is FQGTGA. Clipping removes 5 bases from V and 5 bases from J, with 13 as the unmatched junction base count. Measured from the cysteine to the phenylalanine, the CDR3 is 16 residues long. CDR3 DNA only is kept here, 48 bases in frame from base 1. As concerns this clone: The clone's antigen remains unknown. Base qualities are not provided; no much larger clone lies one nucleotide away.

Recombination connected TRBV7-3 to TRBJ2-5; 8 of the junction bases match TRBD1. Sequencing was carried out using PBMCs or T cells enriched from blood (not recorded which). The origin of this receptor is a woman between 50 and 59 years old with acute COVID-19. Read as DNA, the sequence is TGTGCCAGCAGCCGCGCCGGGCCGGGACAGGCCGAGACCCAGTACTTC. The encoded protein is CASSRAGPGQAETQYF.